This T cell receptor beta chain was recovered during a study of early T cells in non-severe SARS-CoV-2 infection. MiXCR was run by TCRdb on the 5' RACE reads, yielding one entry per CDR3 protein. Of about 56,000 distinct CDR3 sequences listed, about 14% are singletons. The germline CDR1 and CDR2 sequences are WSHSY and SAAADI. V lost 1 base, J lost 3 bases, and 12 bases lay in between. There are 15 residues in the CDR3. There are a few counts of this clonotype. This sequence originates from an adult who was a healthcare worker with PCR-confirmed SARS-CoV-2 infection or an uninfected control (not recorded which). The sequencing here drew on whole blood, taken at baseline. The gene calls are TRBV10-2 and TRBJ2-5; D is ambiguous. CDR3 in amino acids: CASSEFFGAKETQYF. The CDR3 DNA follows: TGCGCCAGCAGTGAGTTTTTCGGCGCAAAAGAGACCCAGTACTTC.